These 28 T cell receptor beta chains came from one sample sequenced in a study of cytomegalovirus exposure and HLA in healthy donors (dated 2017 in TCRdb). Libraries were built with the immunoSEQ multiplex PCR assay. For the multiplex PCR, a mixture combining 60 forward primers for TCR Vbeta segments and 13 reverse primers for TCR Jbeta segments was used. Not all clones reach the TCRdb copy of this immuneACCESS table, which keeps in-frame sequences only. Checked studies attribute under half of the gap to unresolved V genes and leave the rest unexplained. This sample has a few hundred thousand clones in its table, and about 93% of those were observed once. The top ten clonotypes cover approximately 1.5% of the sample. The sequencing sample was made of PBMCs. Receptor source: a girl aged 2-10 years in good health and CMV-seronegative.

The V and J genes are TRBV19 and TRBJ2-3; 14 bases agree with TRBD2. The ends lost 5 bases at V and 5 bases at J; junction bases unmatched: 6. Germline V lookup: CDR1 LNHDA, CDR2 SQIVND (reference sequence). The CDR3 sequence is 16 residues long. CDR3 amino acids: CASSPGLAGGQDTQYF. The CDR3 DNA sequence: TGTGCCAGTAGTCCTGGACTAGCGGGGGGACAAGATACGCAGTATTTT.

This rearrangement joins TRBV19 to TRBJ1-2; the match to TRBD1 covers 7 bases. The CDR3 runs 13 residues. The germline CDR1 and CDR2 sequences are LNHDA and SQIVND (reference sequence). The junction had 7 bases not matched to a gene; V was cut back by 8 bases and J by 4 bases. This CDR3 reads CASGSRDSYGYTF. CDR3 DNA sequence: TGTGCCAGTGGTAGTAGGGACAGCTATGGCTACACCTTC.

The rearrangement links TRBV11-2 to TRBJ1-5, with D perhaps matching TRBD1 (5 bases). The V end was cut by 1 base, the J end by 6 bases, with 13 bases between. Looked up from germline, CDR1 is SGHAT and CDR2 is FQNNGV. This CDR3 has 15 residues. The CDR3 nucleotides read TGTGCCAGCAGCTTAGGATGGGGGGAGAGTCAGCCCCAGCATTTT. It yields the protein CASSLGWGESQPQHF.

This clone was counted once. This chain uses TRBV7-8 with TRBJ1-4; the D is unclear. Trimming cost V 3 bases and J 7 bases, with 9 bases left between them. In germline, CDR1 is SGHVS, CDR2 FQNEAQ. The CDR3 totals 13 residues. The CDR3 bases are TGTGCCAGCAGCTTCCAGGACTCTGAAAAACTGTTTTTT. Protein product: CASSFQDSEKLFF.

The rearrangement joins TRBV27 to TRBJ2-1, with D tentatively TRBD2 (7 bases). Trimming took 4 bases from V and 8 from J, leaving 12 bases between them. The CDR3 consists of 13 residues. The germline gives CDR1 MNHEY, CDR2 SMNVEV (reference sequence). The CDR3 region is CASSWWGGDEQFF. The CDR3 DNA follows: TGTGCCAGCAGTTGGTGGGGGGGCGATGAGCAGTTCTTC.

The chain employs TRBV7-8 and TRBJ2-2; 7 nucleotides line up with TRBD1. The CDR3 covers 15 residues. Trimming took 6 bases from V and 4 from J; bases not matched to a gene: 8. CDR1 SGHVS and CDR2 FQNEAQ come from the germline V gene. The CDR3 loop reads CASSFEQGTTGELFF. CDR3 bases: TGTGCCAGCAGTTTCGAACAGGGGACCACCGGGGAGCTGTTTTTT.

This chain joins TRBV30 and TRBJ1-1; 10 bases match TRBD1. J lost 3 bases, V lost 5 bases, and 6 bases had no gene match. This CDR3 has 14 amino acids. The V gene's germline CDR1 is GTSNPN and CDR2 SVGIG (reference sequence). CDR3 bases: TGTGCCTGGGGTGAAGGGACAGGGGACACTGAAGCTTTCTTT. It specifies CAWGEGTGDTEAFF.

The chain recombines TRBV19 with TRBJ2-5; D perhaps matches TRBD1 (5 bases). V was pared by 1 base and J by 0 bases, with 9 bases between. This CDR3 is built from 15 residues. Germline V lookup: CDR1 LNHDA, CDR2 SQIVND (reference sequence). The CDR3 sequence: CASSIGVGDQETQYF. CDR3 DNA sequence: TGTGCCAGTAGTATAGGCGTAGGGGACCAAGAGACCCAGTACTTC. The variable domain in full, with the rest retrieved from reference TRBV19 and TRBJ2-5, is DGGITQSPKYLFRKEGQNVTLSCEQNLNHDAMYWYRQDPGQGLRLIYYSQIVNDFQKGDIAEGYSVSREKKESFPLTVTSAQKNPTAFYLCASSIGVGDQETQYFGPGTRLLVL.

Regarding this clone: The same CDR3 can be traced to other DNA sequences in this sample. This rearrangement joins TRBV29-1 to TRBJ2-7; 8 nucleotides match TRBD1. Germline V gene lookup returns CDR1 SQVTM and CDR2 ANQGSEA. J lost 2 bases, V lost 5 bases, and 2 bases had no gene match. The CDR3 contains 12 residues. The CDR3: CSVRTGTYEQYF. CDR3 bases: TGCAGCGTTAGGACAGGGACCTACGAGCAGTACTTC.

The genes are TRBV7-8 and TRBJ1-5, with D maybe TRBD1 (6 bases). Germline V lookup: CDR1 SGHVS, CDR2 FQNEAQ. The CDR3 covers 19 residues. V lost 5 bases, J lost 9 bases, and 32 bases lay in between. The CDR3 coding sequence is TGTGCCAGCAGCCTCGCGGTATCGGGAAGCAGGGGATTCCTATGGCCCCAGCATTTT. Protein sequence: CASSLAVSGSRGFLWPQHF.

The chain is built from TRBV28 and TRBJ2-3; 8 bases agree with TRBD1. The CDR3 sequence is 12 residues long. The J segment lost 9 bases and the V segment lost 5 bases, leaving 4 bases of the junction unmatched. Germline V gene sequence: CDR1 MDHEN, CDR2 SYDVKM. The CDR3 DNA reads TGTGCCAGCAGTCGGACAGGGCGAACGCAGTATTTT. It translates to CASSRTGRTQYF.

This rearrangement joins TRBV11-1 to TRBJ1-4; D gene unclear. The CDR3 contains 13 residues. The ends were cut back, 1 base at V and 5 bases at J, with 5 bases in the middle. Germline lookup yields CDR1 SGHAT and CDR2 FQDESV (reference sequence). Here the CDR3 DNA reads TGTGCCAGCAGCTTAGGCGCGAATGAAAAACTGTTTTTT. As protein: CASSLGANEKLFF.

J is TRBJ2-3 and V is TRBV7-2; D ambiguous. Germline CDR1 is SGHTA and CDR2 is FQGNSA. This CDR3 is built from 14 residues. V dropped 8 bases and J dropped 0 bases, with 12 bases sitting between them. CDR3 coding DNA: TGTGCCAGCCTCCCGCGTATTAGCACAGATACGCAGTATTTT. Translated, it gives CASLPRISTDTQYF.

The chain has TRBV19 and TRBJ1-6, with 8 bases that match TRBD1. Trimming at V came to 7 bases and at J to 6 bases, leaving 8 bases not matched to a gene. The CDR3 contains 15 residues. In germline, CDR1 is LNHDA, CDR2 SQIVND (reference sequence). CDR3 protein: CASTKRTGSNSPLHF. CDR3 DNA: TGTGCCAGTACAAAACGGACAGGGAGTAATTCACCCCTCCACTTT.

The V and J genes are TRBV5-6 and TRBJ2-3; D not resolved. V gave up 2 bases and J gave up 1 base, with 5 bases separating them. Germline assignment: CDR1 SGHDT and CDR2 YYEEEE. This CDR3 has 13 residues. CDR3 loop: CASSFVGTDTQYF. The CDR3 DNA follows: TGTGCCAGCAGCTTTGTAGGCACAGATACGCAGTATTTT.

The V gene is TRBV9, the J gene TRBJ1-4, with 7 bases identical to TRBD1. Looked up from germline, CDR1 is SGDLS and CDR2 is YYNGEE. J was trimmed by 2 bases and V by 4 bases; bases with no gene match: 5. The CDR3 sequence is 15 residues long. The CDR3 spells CASSPIGGTNEKLFF. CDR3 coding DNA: TGTGCCAGCAGCCCAATAGGGGGCACTAATGAAAAACTGTTTTTT.

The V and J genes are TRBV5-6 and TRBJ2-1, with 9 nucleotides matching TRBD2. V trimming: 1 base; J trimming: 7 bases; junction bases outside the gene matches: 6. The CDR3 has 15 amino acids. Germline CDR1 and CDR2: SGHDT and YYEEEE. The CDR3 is CASSLRLAGINEQFF. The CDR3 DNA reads TGTGCCAGCAGCTTGAGGCTAGCGGGAATAAATGAGCAGTTCTTC. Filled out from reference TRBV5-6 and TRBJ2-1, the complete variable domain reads DAGVTQSPTHLIKTRGQQVTLRCSPKSGHDTVSWYQQALGQGPQFIFQYYEEEERQRGNFPDRFSGHQFPNYSSELNVNALLLGDSALYLCASSLRLAGINEQFFGPGTRLTVL.

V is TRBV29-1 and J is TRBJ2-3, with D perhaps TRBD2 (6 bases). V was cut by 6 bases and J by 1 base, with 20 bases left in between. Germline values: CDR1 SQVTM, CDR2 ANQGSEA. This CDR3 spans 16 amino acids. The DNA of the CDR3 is TGCAGCGTGAGAGAGGGACTTCTTAGTGGCACAGATACGCAGTATTTT. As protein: CSVREGLLSGTDTQYF.

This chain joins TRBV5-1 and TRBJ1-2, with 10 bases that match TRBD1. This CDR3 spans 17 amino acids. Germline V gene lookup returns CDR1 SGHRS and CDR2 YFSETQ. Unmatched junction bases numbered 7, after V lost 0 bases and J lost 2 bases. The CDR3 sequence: CASSLDDRGLTNYGYTF. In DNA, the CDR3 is TGCGCCAGCAGCTTGGATGACAGGGGGCTCACCAACTATGGCTACACCTTC.

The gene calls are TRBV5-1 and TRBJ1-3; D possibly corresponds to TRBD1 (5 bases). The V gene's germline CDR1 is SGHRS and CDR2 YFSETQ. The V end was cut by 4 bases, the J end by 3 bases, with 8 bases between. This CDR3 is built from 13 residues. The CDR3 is CASSPGDGNTIYF. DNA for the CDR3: TGCGCCAGCAGCCCGGGGGATGGAAACACCATATATTTT.

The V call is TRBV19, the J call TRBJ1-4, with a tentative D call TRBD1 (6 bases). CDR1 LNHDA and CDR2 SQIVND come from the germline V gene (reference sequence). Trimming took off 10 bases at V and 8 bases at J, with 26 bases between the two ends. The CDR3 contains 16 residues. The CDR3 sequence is CATYRDKGPLGEKLFF. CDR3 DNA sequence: TGTGCCACCTACCGGGACAAAGGCCCTTTGGGGGAAAAACTGTTTTTT.

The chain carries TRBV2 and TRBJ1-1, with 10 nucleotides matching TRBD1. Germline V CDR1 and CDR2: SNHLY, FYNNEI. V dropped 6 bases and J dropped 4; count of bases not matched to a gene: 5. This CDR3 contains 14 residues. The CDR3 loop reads CASRLTGGITEAFF. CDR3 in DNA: TGTGCCAGCAGACTGACAGGGGGCATCACTGAAGCTTTCTTT.

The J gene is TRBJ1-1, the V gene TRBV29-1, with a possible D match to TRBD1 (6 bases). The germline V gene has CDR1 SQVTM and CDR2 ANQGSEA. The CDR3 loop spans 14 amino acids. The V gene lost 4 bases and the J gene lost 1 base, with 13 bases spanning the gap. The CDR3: CSVVLQGQNTEAFF. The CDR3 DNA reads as TGCAGCGTTGTATTACAGGGACAGAACACTGAAGCTTTCTTT.

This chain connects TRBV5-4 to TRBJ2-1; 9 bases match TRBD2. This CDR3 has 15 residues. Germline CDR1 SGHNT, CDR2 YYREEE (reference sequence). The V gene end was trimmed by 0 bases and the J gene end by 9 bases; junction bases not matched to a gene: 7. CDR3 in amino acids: CASSLEASGAREQFF. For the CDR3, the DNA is TGTGCCAGCAGCTTGGAGGCTAGCGGGGCGCGTGAGCAGTTCTTC. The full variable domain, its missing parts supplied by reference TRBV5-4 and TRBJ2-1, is ETGVTQSPTHLIKTRGQQVTLRCSSQSGHNTVSWYQQALGQGPQFIFQYYREEENGRGNFPPRFSGLQFPNYSSELNVNALELDDSALYLCASSLEASGAREQFFGPGTRLTVL.

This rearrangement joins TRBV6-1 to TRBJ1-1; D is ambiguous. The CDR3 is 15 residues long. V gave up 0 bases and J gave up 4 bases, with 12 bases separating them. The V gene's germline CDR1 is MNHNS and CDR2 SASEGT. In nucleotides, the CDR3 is TGTGCCAGCAGTGAAGCGGGAGGTTTGAGCACTGAAGCTTTCTTT. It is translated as CASSEAGGLSTEAFF.

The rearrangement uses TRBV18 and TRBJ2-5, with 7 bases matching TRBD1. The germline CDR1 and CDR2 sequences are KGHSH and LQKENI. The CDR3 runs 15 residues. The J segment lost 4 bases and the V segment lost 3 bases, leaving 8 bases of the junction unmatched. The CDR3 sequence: CASSPDRVGTETQYF. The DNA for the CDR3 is TGTGCCAGCTCACCTGACAGGGTGGGAACAGAGACCCAGTACTTC.

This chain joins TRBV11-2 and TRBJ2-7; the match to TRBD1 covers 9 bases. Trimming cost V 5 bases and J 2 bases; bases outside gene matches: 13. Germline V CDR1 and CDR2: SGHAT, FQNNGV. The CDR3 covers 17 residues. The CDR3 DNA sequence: TGTGCCAGCAGCCCTTACCGCCGGGACAGGGTTCCCTACGAGCAGTACTTC. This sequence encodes CASSPYRRDRVPYEQYF.

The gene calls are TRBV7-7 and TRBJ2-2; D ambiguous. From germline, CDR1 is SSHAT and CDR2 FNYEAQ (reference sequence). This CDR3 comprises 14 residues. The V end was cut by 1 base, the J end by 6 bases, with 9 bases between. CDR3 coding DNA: TGTGCCAGCAGCTTAGAGAGGTTGGCCGGGGAGCTGTTTTTT. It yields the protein CASSLERLAGELFF.